This T cell receptor (beta chain) is from a study of T cells in Graves' hyperthyroidism and ophthalmopathy. Overall study results and limits: Through a model of 13 V-J features, ophthalmopathy was separated from stable hyperthyroidism.

This CDR3 has 16 amino acids. CDR1 KGHDR and CDR2 SFDVKD come from the germline V gene. V was pared by 5 bases and J by 3 bases, with 4 bases of the junction left unmatched. TCR beta CDR3 regions were amplified from RNA. First-round RT-PCR targeting the TCR CDR3 was performed with the HTBI primer set. Using its own MiXCR run on the multiplex PCR reads, TCRdb lists one record per CDR3 protein. Of more than 300,000 distinct CDR3 sequences listed, less than 15% are singletons. A remark on this clonotype: Its target is unknown.

Uncontrolled infections, other autoimmune diseases, pregnancy or lactation led to exclusion of patients. The receptor was derived from a woman younger than 35 with Graves' hyperthyroidism. The chain couples TRBV24-1 to TRBJ2-3, with 13 bases aligning to TRBD2. The sample was blood. CDR3 bases: TGTGCCACCAGTGCGGCGGGACTAGCGGGAACAGATACGCAGTATTTT. Translating it yields CATSAAGLAGTDTQYF.